Listed below are T cell receptor beta chains from one sample, sequenced in a study of identical twins. TCRdb fed the 5' RACE reads into MiXCR, producing one record per CDR3 protein. The table records roughly 1,500,000 distinct CDR3 sequences, 32% of them present only once. Sequencing used cord blood. The receptor set was obtained from a newborn girl in good health. Each CDR3 is given with its conserved first and last residue. D genes are given only for firm matches. Expanded clones get a size class; other rows say once, few or many, or leave the size out.

clone_size,j_call,d_call,v_call,cdr3_nt,cdr3_aa
few,TRBJ1-4,.,TRBV20-1,TGCAGTGCTACAGGGAGTCATGAAAAACTGTTTTTT,CSATGSHEKLFF
.,TRBJ2-5,TRBD1,TRBV25-1,TGTGCCAGCAGTGACTCAGGGGGCGAGGAGCAGTACTTC,CASSDSGGEEQYF
.,TRBJ2-3,.,TRBV2,TGTGCCAGCCGTCCGGGAGTAGGCGGCACAGATACGCAGTATTTT,CASRPGVGGTDTQYF
.,TRBJ1-1,.,TRBV6-1,TGTGCCAGCAGTGATGGCAGGGGTTGGACTGAAGCTTTCTTT,CASSDGRGWTEAFF
few,TRBJ2-5,.,TRBV27,TGTGCCAGCAGTTTAACAGGGCAGGGGCTCGGGAGAAGGGTAGAGACCCAGTACTTC,CASSLTGQGLGRRVETQYF
.,TRBJ1-5,TRBD1,TRBV10-3,TGTGCCATCAGGGCCGGACAGGGCAATCAGCCCCAGCATTTT,CAIRAGQGNQPQHF
.,TRBJ1-3,TRBD1,TRBV29-1,TGCAGCGTTGAAGATCTTCAGGGGGCAGGAGACACCATATATTTT,CSVEDLQGAGDTIYF
.,TRBJ2-2,.,TRBV12-3/TRBV12-4,TGTGCCAGCAGTTATTGGGGGGCGGGGACCGGGGAGCTGTTTTTT,CASSYWGAGTGELFF
.,TRBJ2-5,TRBD1,TRBV12-3/TRBV12-4,TGTGCCAGCAGTTCCGGACAGGGGGCAACCCACAAAGAGGGGTCCCAAGAGACCCAGTACTTC,CASSSGQGATHKEGSQETQYF
.,TRBJ2-3,TRBD2,TRBV28,TGTGCCAGCAGTGTACCGGGACTAGCGGGTCCAGATACGCAGTATTTT,CASSVPGLAGPDTQYF
few,TRBJ2-3,.,TRBV25-1,TGTGCCAGCAGTGAACCCCTCACAGCCCCCCACTTAGATACGCAGTATTTT,CASSEPLTAPHLDTQYF
.,TRBJ1-5,TRBD1,TRBV7-2,TGTGCCAGCAGCTTAGCCGGGACAGGGTTCGGCAATCAGCCCCAGCATTTT,CASSLAGTGFGNQPQHF
.,TRBJ2-1,.,TRBV5-1,TGCGCCAGCAGCCACCGATTCGAAAACACAGGGTACAATGAGCAGTTCTTC,CASSHRFENTGYNEQFF
many,TRBJ2-3,TRBD2,TRBV28,TGTGCCAGCAGTGTGACTAGCGGGAGGTCTGATACGCAGTATTTT,CASSVTSGRSDTQYF
.,TRBJ2-7,.,TRBV5-1,TGCGCCAGCAGCCTGATGGATGTGGGGATAGCCTACGAGCAGTACTTC,CASSLMDVGIAYEQYF
few,TRBJ1-1,TRBD1,TRBV7-9,TGTGCCAGCAGCTCCAGACAGGGGGCCCTAGGAAACACTGAAGCTTTCTTT,CASSSRQGALGNTEAFF
many,TRBJ2-1,.,TRBV10-3,TGTGCCATCAGCGCCTCTGGGGGCAATGAGCAGTTCTTC,CAISASGGNEQFF
few,TRBJ2-1,.,TRBV7-2,TGTGCCAGCAGCCCACTCTTACTCGAGCAGTTCTTC,CASSPLLLEQFF
few,TRBJ2-3,.,TRBV20-1,TGCAGTGCTCAGAGGCCCGGGGCCCCAGATACGCAGTATTTT,CSAQRPGAPDTQYF
.,TRBJ1-5,.,TRBV27,TGTGCCAGCAGTTTGCAGCCTTTCCCCAATCAGCCCCAGCATTTT,CASSLQPFPNQPQHF
many,TRBJ2-3,.,TRBV28,TGTGCCAGCAGTCCGATTGACAGCGATACGCAGTATTTT,CASSPIDSDTQYF
.,TRBJ2-7,.,TRBV5-1,TGCGCCAGCAGTCGTCTGGACTCCTACAATGAGCAGTACTTC,CASSRLDSYNEQYF
.,TRBJ2-4,TRBD1,TRBV20-1,TGCAGTGCTAGGGCGGACAGGGCCAAAAACATTCAGTACTTC,CSARADRAKNIQYF
.,TRBJ1-3,.,TRBV12-3/TRBV12-4,TGTGCCAGCACCTCTTCAAACACCATATATTTT,CASTSSNTIYF
.,TRBJ2-2,TRBD1,TRBV6-6,TGTGCCAGCAGGGACAGGGCCGGGGAGCTGTTTTTT,CASRDRAGELFF
.,TRBJ1-5,TRBD1,TRBV6-1,TGTGCCAGCAGGGGACAGGGTGCCCTCAATCAGCCCCAGCATTTT,CASRGQGALNQPQHF
few,TRBJ2-7,.,TRBV24-1,TGTGCCACCAGTGATTTCGGGACGGACGAGCAGTACTTC,CATSDFGTDEQYF
few,TRBJ2-1,.,TRBV20-1,TGCAGTGCTAGAGATCTCCAGGGGCCGTGGGAGCAGTTCTTC,CSARDLQGPWEQFF
few,TRBJ1-1,TRBD1,TRBV27,TGTGCCAGCAGTATCCGGACAGGACAGAACACTGAAGCTTTCTTT,CASSIRTGQNTEAFF
.,TRBJ2-1,.,TRBV20-1,TGCAGTGCTAGAGCCTACTCACTAGTGGGCTCCTACAATGAGCAGTTCTTC,CSARAYSLVGSYNEQFF
.,TRBJ1-3,.,TRBV27,TGTGCCAGCAGTTTATCTTGGGGGATTGGAAACACCATATATTTT,CASSLSWGIGNTIYF
.,TRBJ1-4,TRBD1,TRBV18,TGTGCCAGCTCACCGGTACAGGGGCGCGAAAAACTGTTTTTT,CASSPVQGREKLFF
.,TRBJ1-2,.,TRBV30,TGTGCCTGGAGCCTCGTACAGGGTTCGGTCTATGGCTACACCTTC,CAWSLVQGSVYGYTF
few,TRBJ2-1,.,TRBV5-1,TGCGCCAGCAGCTTGACCCTCACTACCGAGCAGTTCTTC,CASSLTLTTEQFF
few,TRBJ2-5,.,TRBV12-3/TRBV12-4,TGTGCCAGCAGTTCTCCGGGACACCCCCAAGAGACCCAGTACTTC,CASSSPGHPQETQYF
.,TRBJ2-2,TRBD2,TRBV6-2/TRBV6-3,TGTGCCAGCAGTGTCCTTAGCGGGAGTGACATCGGGGAGCTGTTTTTT,CASSVLSGSDIGELFF
.,TRBJ2-7,.,TRBV20-1,TGCAGTGCTAGAGGAACTAGAAAATACTACGAGCAGTACTTC,CSARGTRKYYEQYF
few,TRBJ1-6,.,TRBV20-1,TGCAGTGCTAGAGCAGATGGTAACTCACCCCTCCACTTT,CSARADGNSPLHF
few,TRBJ1-2,.,TRBV5-1,TGCGCCAGCCGCCCCCTCTCACAGACAGACTATGGCTACACCTTC,CASRPLSQTDYGYTF
.,TRBJ1-1,TRBD1,TRBV5-1,TGCGCCAGCAGCGACTACAGGGGGGGGACTGAAGCTTTCTTT,CASSDYRGGTEAFF
few,TRBJ2-3,.,TRBV29-1,TGCAGCGTGAGTAAGAGTGGGGCAGATACGCAGTATTTT,CSVSKSGADTQYF
many,TRBJ1-2,.,TRBV9,TGTGCCAGCAGCGTAGCATCCACAGGGATCTCTAACTATGGCTACACCTTC,CASSVASTGISNYGYTF
.,TRBJ2-6,.,TRBV5-4,TGTGCCAGCAGCTTGGCGGGCAGGGTTTTCTCTGGGGCCAACGTCCTGACTTTC,CASSLAGRVFSGANVLTF
few,TRBJ2-7,TRBD1,TRBV2,TGTGCCAGCAGTGAAAGGGGGCTAGGATCCTACGAGCAGTACTTC,CASSERGLGSYEQYF
.,TRBJ1-1,.,TRBV25-1,TGTGCCAGCAGTGTCGGTGGGGGCTACACTGAAGCTTTCTTT,CASSVGGGYTEAFF
.,TRBJ2-3,.,TRBV5-4,TGTGCCAGCCGGACTATCGGTAGCACAGATACGCAGTATTTT,CASRTIGSTDTQYF
few,TRBJ2-5,.,TRBV5-1,TGCGCCAGCAGCATCAAGACAGGCCACGGGGAGACCCAGTACTTC,CASSIKTGHGETQYF
few,TRBJ1-1,.,TRBV20-1,TGCAGTTTCAGGGGGAACACTGAAGCTTTCTTT,CSFRGNTEAFF
.,TRBJ2-4,.,TRBV9,TGTGCCAGCAGCGTAGGCGGGAATTCCAAAAACATTCGGTACTTC,CASSVGGNSKNIRYF
few,TRBJ2-7,TRBD1,TRBV3-1,TGTGCCAGCAGCCGGACAGGCTGCGAGCAGTACTTC,CASSRTGCEQYF
many,TRBJ2-1,.,TRBV4-2,TGTGCCAGCAGCCAAGGTCCGACGGGGATCTACAATGAGCAGTTCTTC,CASSQGPTGIYNEQFF
.,TRBJ2-4,.,TRBV20-1,TGCAGTGCCCCCCAAGGGTGGGGCAAAAACATTCAGTACTTC,CSAPQGWGKNIQYF
.,TRBJ2-7,TRBD2,TRBV2,TGTGCCAGCAGGACCTGGCTAGCGGAGGCCTACGAACAGTACTTC,CASRTWLAEAYEQYF
many,TRBJ2-7,.,TRBV9,TGTGCCAGCAGCGTAGCTGGGACATCCTACGAGCAGTACTTC,CASSVAGTSYEQYF
.,TRBJ1-5,.,TRBV20-1,TGCAGTGCTAGTCAGACAGATAATAGCAATCAGCCCCAGCATTTT,CSASQTDNSNQPQHF
many,TRBJ2-7,TRBD2,TRBV4-2,TGTGCCAGCAGCTCTGGACTAGCCGCCGAGCAGTACTTC,CASSSGLAAEQYF
.,TRBJ2-3,TRBD2,TRBV12-3/TRBV12-4,TGTGCCAGCAGTTTGATGAAACTAGCGGGAGGGCCGAGGACGCAGTATTTT,CASSLMKLAGGPRTQYF
.,TRBJ2-1,.,TRBV5-1,TGCGCCAGCAGCTCTGGACAGATTCCAATAGATGAGCAGTTCTTC,CASSSGQIPIDEQFF
.,TRBJ2-7,TRBD2,TRBV20-1,TGCAGTGCTAGGCCGGGACTAGGGATTTCCTACGAGCAGTACTTC,CSARPGLGISYEQYF